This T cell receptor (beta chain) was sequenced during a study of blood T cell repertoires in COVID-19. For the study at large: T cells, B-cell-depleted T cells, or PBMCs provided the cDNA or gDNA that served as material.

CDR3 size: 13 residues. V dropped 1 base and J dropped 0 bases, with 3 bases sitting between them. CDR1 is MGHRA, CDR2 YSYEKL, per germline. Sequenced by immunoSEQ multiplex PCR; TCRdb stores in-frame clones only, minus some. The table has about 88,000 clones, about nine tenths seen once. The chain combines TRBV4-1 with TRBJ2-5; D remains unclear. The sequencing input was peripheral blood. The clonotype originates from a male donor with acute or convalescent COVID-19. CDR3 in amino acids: CASSQANQETQYF. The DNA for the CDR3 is TGCGCCAGCAGCCAAGCCAACCAAGAGACCCAGTACTTC.